These T cell receptor beta chains were read from a single sample in a study of Graves' ophthalmopathy and Graves' hyperthyroidism. TCRdb reprocessed the multiplex PCR reads via MiXCR and lists one record per CDR3 protein. The sample consists of 560,000 or so distinct CDR3 sequences, about 40% of them appearing once. Sample: peripheral blood or thyroid tissue (not recorded which). Receptors originate from an adult man with Graves' hyperthyroidism. CDR3s include the opening cysteine and the closing phenylalanine or tryptophan. Some rows have no size entry. The others give once, few or many, or a class for an expanded clone.

>TRBV12-3/TRBV12-4|TRBJ1-1|few
CASSPIVGGNTEAFF
>TRBV2|TRBJ2-6|many
CASSEGHRGANVLTF
>TRBV30|TRBJ2-7|.
CAWMIGAYEQYF
>TRBV7-8|TRBJ2-7|.
CASGPTTSSYEQYF
>TRBV10-3|TRBJ1-2|.
CAISDFDRANYGYTF
>TRBV29-1|TRBJ1-5|many
CSVAGGFNQPQHF
>TRBV5-1|TRBJ1-1|once
CASSSAGGPEAFF
>TRBV7-9|TRBJ1-4|once
CASSLSRTGEEEKLFF
>TRBV4-1|TRBJ1-5|many
CASSQEGGPVDQPQHF
>TRBV6-5|TRBJ1-1|many
CASQTLGGPNTEAFF
>TRBV9|TRBJ2-2|.
CASSVGAGGAGELFF
>TRBV27|TRBJ2-5|once
CASSLGGRVGQYF
>TRBV15|TRBJ2-5|.
CATSKYRGVGTQYF
>TRBV5-1|TRBJ1-4|.
CASSLWDREGTDGKLFF
>TRBV9|TRBJ1-2|.
CASSARDRGRNNYGYTF
>TRBV10-2|TRBJ2-2|few
CASSEGRRGRSTGELFF
>TRBV10-3|TRBJ2-2|.
CASSNPRQNTGELFF
>TRBV5-1|TRBJ1-6|.
CASSLLQGAGSPLHF
>TRBV14|TRBJ1-5|.
CASSRSDRTYSNQPQHF
>TRBV24-1|TRBJ2-3|few
CATSDTGTSGGTQYF
>TRBV2|TRBJ1-1|.
CASSGQDKKAFF
>TRBV11-2|TRBJ2-7|once
CASSLVAGAQYF
>TRBV29-1|TRBJ2-7|.
CSVGGQGPYEQYF
>TRBV20-1|TRBJ2-6|.
CSASPLAGISSGANALTF
>TRBV24-1|TRBJ2-7|.
CATSEASGSYEQYF
>TRBV29-1|TRBJ1-2|.
CSGGTGATGVYGYTF
>TRBV25-1|TRBJ1-4|many
CASSEYAGANEKLFF
>TRBV19|TRBJ2-3|few
CASSPRTDTQYF
>TRBV4-2|TRBJ1-3|many
CASSQMDSSGNTIYF
>TRBV6-5|TRBJ2-7|many
CASKDSSYEQYF
>TRBV6-5|TRBJ1-6|few
CASRQDRSYNSPLHF
>TRBV5-6|TRBJ2-2|few
CASLSTPNTGELFF
>TRBV12-3/TRBV12-4|TRBJ1-3|.
CASSSRKTGAGNTIYF
>TRBV3-1|TRBJ2-7|many
CASSHGAYEQYF
>TRBV20-1|TRBJ2-7|many
CSARAPGTYYEQYF
>TRBV5-8|TRBJ1-5|few
CASSYPRGGDQPQHF
>TRBV15|TRBJ1-4|many
CATSRDRGGKLFF
>TRBV7-8|TRBJ2-2|.
CASSFYTGADGELFF
>TRBV20-1|TRBJ2-7|.
CSARGTTYEQYF
>TRBV5-1|TRBJ2-7|.
CASSLAAGGPTYEQYF
>TRBV29-1|TRBJ2-5|many
CSVSGGQETQYF
>TRBV5-1|TRBJ2-6|few
CASSGTGSGANVLTF